This T cell receptor (beta chain) came from a study of CD8 T cells in ankylosing spondylitis. General study findings and limits: A TCR beta motif of under ten highly homologous variants appeared characteristic of ankylosing spondylitis blood.

This clonotype was counted between two and nine times. Its antigen remains unknown. V was pared by 1 base and J by 6 bases, with 3 bases of the junction left unmatched. CDR3 size: 16 residues. The V gene's germline CDR1 is SGHTA and CDR2 FQGNSA. TCRdb redid the calling of the 5' RACE reads with MiXCR, one entry per CDR3 protein. The table has 350,000 to 450,000 distinct CDR3 sequences, about 25% seen once. The clonotype was recovered from a male donor with ankylosing spondylitis. The rearrangement links TRBV7-2 to TRBJ2-1; 13 bases align to TRBD2. Sequencing was done on a sample of blood, either unsorted or a sorted T cell fraction (not recorded which). The CDR3 protein is CASSLVGLAGANEQFF. In DNA, the CDR3 is TGTGCCAGCAGCTTAGTCGGACTAGCGGGAGCCAATGAGCAGTTCTTC.